The entry below describes one T cell receptor (beta chain). Its antigen is currently unknown. The sample belongs to a study of shared clonotypes between healthy human individuals. Whole-study context: There were three CD4 naive, three CD4 memory, two CD8 naive and one CD8 memory plates per donor.

The repertoire was sequenced with immunoSEQ multiplex PCR; TCRdb's copy has only in-frame clones and lacks some. The repertoire includes over 850,000 clones, around 82% of them detected once, and under 0.65% sits in the top ten. The CDR3 is 14 residues long. Between the trimmed V and J ends, which lost 7 bases and 4 bases, there was a span of 15 bases. In germline, CDR1 is SGHRS, CDR2 YFSETQ. Study-wide results and caveats: The low donor count limited represented genetic and exposure-history diversity. Researchers found naive subsets generally carried larger estimated richness than memory subsets.

The sample taken for sequencing was memory CD4+ T cells from PBMCs. Subset meaning: CD45RA-negative fraction. The chain joins TRBV5-1 to TRBJ2-1, with D perhaps TRBD1 or TRBD2 (5 bases each). The clonotype was recovered from a man aged 18 to 29 in good health. Some clones in this sample may be carry-over from other donors' samples. The CDR3 DNA sequence: TGCGCCAGCTCGGGACCGGGACCATACAATGAGCAGTTCTTC. Residues: CASSGPGPYNEQFF.